This paragraph reports one TCR beta chain. What it recognizes is unknown. V shed 1 base, J shed 1 base, and the junction held 5 bases outside the gene matches. Germline values: CDR1 MNHNY, CDR2 SVGAGI (reference sequence). CDR3 length equals 16 residues. This record comes from a study of cytomegalovirus exposure and HLA in healthy donors. The study's findings and limits: TCR beta chain V- and J-gene trimming was linked, in a later analysis, to a missense variant in DCLRE1C. A later analysis appeared to link common viral pathogens to several of the most significant clusters. Listed as cytomegalovirus-associated were over 150 TCR beta chains.

In the PCR, 60 Vbeta and 13 Jbeta primers were used. Per the original data handling: Among the unique TCR beta chains that a later analysis counted, about 84 million in all, 10 million to 11 million were shared. The protocol was immunoSEQ multiplex PCR, while the TCRdb copy is restricted to in-frame clones and leaves out a portion. Clone size and V and J calls were adopted from that table, with D and trimming inferred from the DNA. The profile shows 150,000 or so clones, around 80% of them singletons. Sequenced: PBMCs. The receptor's source is a female donor in good health and CMV-seronegative. V gene TRBV6-6 combines with J gene TRBJ2-5; TRBD2 matches 8 bases. The CDR3 spells CASSYWVAGSQETQYF. In nucleotides, the CDR3 is TGTGCCAGCAGTTACTGGGTAGCGGGAAGCCAAGAGACCCAGTACTTC.